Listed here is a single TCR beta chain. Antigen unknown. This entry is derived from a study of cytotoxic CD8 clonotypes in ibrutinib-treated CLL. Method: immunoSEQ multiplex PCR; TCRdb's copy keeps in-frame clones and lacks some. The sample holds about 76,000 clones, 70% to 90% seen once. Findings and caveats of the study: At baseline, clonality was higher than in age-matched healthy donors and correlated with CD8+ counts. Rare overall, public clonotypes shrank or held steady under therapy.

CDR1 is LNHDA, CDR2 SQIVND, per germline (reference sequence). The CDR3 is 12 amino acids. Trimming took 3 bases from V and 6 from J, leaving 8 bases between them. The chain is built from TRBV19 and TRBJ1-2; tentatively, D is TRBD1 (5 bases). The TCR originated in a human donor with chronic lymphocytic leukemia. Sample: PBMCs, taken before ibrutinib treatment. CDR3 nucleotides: TGTGCCAGTAGTATCAACAGGAATGGCTACACCTTC. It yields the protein CASSINRNGYTF.